This paragraph covers one TCR beta chain sequence. The same CDR3 arises from other DNA sequences in this sample as well. The data stem from a study of blood T cell repertoires in COVID-19. The V and J ends lost 3 bases and 4 bases, in that order; junction bases with no gene match: 0. Looked up from germline, CDR1 is KGHSH and CDR2 is LQKENI. This CDR3 is built from 13 residues. TCRdb keeps only in-frame clones here, not all; method: immunoSEQ multiplex PCR. The sample includes roughly 350,000 clones, roughly 90% of them seen just once. This chain connects TRBV18 to TRBJ1-5, with 7 bases identical to TRBD1. Sequencing was done on a sample of PBMCs or T cells enriched from blood (not recorded which). This receptor was taken from a woman aged 25 to 39 who had recovered from COVID-19. The CDR3 DNA follows: TGTGCCAGCTCACCGGGACAGAATCAGCCCCAGCATTTT. This gives the protein CASSPGQNQPQHF.